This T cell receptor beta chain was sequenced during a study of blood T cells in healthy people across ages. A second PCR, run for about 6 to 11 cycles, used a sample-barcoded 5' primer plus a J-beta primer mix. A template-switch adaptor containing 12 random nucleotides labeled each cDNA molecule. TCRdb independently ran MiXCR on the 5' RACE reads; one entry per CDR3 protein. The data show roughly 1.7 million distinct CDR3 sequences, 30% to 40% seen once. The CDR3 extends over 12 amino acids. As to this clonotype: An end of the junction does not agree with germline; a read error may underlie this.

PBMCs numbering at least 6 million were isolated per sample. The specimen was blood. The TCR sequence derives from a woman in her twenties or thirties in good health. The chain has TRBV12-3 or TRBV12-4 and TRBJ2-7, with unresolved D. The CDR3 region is CASSSISYGQYF. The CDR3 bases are TGTGCCAGCAGTTCCATCTCCTACGGGCAGTACTTC.